The 23 T cell receptor beta chains presented below share a single source sample, sequenced in a study of T cell responses to AZD1222 COVID-19 vaccine. This table comes from immunoSEQ multiplex PCR, and its TCRdb copy is limited to in-frame clones, with some not included. The top ten hold approximately 9% of the sample, which has 150,000 to 190,000 clones, around 87% seen once. The sequenced sample was peripheral blood, obtained 28 days after the second AZD1222 dose. These TCRs come from an adult who received the AZD1222 COVID-19 vaccine.

This sequence joins TRBV19 and TRBJ1-1, with 8 positions matching TRBD1. The germline CDR1 and CDR2 sequences are LNHDA and SQIVND (reference sequence). There are 13 residues in the CDR3. J lost 4 bases, V lost 7 bases, and 5 bases had no gene match. The CDR3 sequence: CASIDRGGTEAFF. In DNA form, the CDR3 reads TGTGCCAGTATCGACAGGGGTGGCACTGAAGCTTTCTTT.

The chain recombines TRBV30 with TRBJ1-1; D uncertain. The length of the CDR3 is 13 residues. The germline CDR1 and CDR2 sequences are GTSNPN and SVGIG (reference sequence). Trimming removed 2 bases from V and 6 bases from J, with 13 bases in between. This chain's CDR3 is CAWSPNLRAEAFF. CDR3 sequence (DNA): TGTGCCTGGAGTCCCAACCTCCGGGCTGAAGCTTTCTTT.

This chain uses TRBV7-3 with TRBJ2-1, with D tentatively TRBD1 (5 bases). The CDR3 totals 21 residues. Trimming removed 5 bases at V and 0 bases at J, with 29 bases between. Germline assignment: CDR1 SGHTA and CDR2 FQGTGA. Written as DNA, the CDR3 is TGTGCCAGCAGCGCTCGCACCACCAGACAGAGCCACCCACTCTCCTACAATGAGCAGTTCTTC. It is translated as CASSARTTRQSHPLSYNEQFF.

This sequence joins TRBV5-4 and TRBJ2-1; perhaps TRBD2 as D (5 bases). This CDR3 region has 14 residues. The V end lost 3 bases, the J end lost 3 bases, and 10 bases lay between the germline ends. Germline loops: CDR1 SGHNT, CDR2 YYREEE (reference sequence). CDR3 nucleotide sequence: TGTGCCAGCAGCTACGCCGGGAACTACAATGAGCAGTTCTTC. It encodes CASSYAGNYNEQFF.

V and J are TRBV29-1 and TRBJ2-1; 8 bases are a match to TRBD2. There are 16 residues in the CDR3. Trimming removed 6 bases from V and 0 bases from J; junction bases left unmatched: 10. Germline V CDR1 and CDR2: SQVTM, ANQGSEA. CDR3 region: CSVRGASGSSYNEQFF. In nucleotides, the CDR3 is TGCAGCGTCCGGGGGGCTAGCGGGTCCTCCTACAATGAGCAGTTCTTC.

This sequence joins TRBV19 and TRBJ1-3; D is uncertain. Germline CDR1 and CDR2: LNHDA and SQIVND (reference sequence). The CDR3 runs 13 residues. V was shortened by 8 bases and J by 2 bases, with 10 bases between the two germline ends. CDR3 in amino acids: CASRIRAGNTIYF. In DNA, the CDR3 is TGTGCCAGTCGGATCCGCGCTGGAAACACCATATATTTT.

The chain recombines TRBV28 with TRBJ1-1; 7 bases are a match to TRBD1. The CDR3 is 14 amino acids. Germline V CDR1 and CDR2: MDHEN, SYDVKM. Unmatched junction bases numbered 10, after V lost 7 bases and J lost 5 bases. CDR3 sequence: CASKVTGVWTEAFF. The CDR3 bases are TGTGCCAGCAAAGTAACAGGGGTCTGGACTGAAGCTTTCTTT.

The rearrangement links TRBV3-1 (or the pseudogene TRBV3-2) to TRBJ1-4, with unresolved D. Looked up from germline, CDR1 is LGHDT and CDR2 is YNNKEL (reference sequence). The CDR3 sequence is 13 residues long. V dropped 4 bases and J dropped 8 bases, with 11 bases sitting between them. This CDR3 reads CASSPGLSEKLFF. For the CDR3, the DNA is TGTGCCAGCAGCCCCGGGCTCAGCGAAAAACTGTTTTTT.

V is TRBV10-3 and J is TRBJ2-1, with 12 bases lining up with TRBD2. After removal of 2 bases from V and 11 bases from J, the junction contained 7 bases not matched to a gene. The CDR3 covers 15 residues. CDR1 and CDR2 from the germline V gene are ENHRY and SYGVKD. The CDR3 DNA sequence: TGTGCCATCAGTGAGACATTACTAGCGGGAGGCCAGCAGTTCTTC. This sequence encodes CAISETLLAGGQQFF.

V usage is TRBV6-5 and J usage is TRBJ2-1, with 9 bases aligning to TRBD2. The germline gives CDR1 MNHEY, CDR2 SVGAGI. After removal of 7 bases from V and 8 bases from J, the junction contained 12 bases not matched to a gene. This CDR3 spans 15 amino acids. CDR3 amino acids: CASIVISGSLHEQFF. In DNA, the CDR3 is TGTGCCAGCATAGTTATTAGCGGGAGCTTACATGAGCAGTTCTTC.

The genes are TRBV28 and TRBJ1-1; D is unclear. CDR3 length: 13 amino acids. V shed 6 bases and J shed 4 bases, with 12 bases lying between them. The germline V gene has CDR1 MDHEN and CDR2 SYDVKM. The CDR3 is CASSSERGTEAFF. CDR3 sequence (DNA): TGTGCCAGCAGCAGTGAACGAGGCACTGAAGCTTTCTTT.

The chain has TRBV27 and TRBJ2-1, with 8 nucleotides matching TRBD1. Germline CDR1 and CDR2: MNHEY and SMNVEV (reference sequence). This CDR3 spans 13 amino acids. The ends lost 2 bases at V and 14 bases at J; junction bases unmatched: 8. The DNA of the CDR3 is TGTGCCAGCAGTTTAAACAGGGGGTTGTCGGAGTTCTTC. Translating gives CASSLNRGLSEFF.

This clone appeared a few times. The chain combines TRBV20-1 with TRBJ2-7; weak D call: TRBD2 (6 bases). V lost 3 bases and J 0 bases, leaving 18 bases between the germline ends. This CDR3 region has 16 residues. In germline, CDR1 is DFQATT, CDR2 SNEGSKA (reference sequence). The CDR3 nucleotides read TGCAGTGCTAGTGCCCCCGCCACTAGCTCCTCCTACGAGCAGTACTTC. Amino acid sequence: CSASAPATSSSYEQYF.

The rearrangement links TRBV6-2 or TRBV6-3 to TRBJ2-7, with 8 bases matching TRBD2. The germline gives CDR1 MNHEY, CDR2 SVGEGT. CDR3 size: 15 residues. Losses at the gene ends were 5 bases for V and 2 bases for J; bases not matched to a gene: 8. The CDR3 DNA reads TGTGCCAGCAGTCCCCGGGGTAGCGGGGCCTACGAGCAGTACTTC. Translated, it gives CASSPRGSGAYEQYF.

The V gene is TRBV4-3, the J gene TRBJ2-3; D is uncertain. Germline V gene sequence: CDR1 LGHNA, CDR2 YSLEER. V gave up 2 bases and J gave up 2 bases, with 11 bases separating them. The CDR3 contains 15 residues. For the CDR3, the DNA is TGCGCCAGCAGCCAACAGTTGTGGAACACAGATACGCAGTATTTT. Protein product: CASSQQLWNTDTQYF.

This clone was seen just once. The gene calls are TRBV3-1 (or the pseudogene TRBV3-2) and TRBJ2-3, with D hard to call. This CDR3 has 12 residues. Trimming took 1 base from V and 5 from J, leaving 4 bases between them. CDR1 is LGHDT, CDR2 YNNKEL, per germline (reference sequence). For the CDR3, the DNA is TGTGCCAGCAGCCAAGGAATAGATACGCAGTATTTT. Translated, it gives CASSQGIDTQYF.

There are a few counts of this clone. The CDR3 DNA follows: TGTGCCAGTAGTATAGGCGGGGCAGGGGTCAATCAGCCCCAGCATTTT. Translated: CASSIGGAGVNQPQHF. This chain links TRBV19 with TRBJ1-5, with D possibly TRBD1 on 6 matching bases. Between the trimmed V and J ends, which lost 1 base and 3 bases, there was a span of 13 bases. This CDR3 has 16 amino acids. Germline assignment: CDR1 LNHDA and CDR2 SQIVND (reference sequence).

This chain links TRBV2 with TRBJ1-4; 7 bases are a match to TRBD1. Per the germline V gene, CDR1 is SNHLY and CDR2 is FYNNEI. CDR3 length: 15 residues. The V segment lost 8 bases and the J segment 7 bases; nucleotides outside the gene matches: 13. The CDR3 loop is CASRGGQPGGEKLFF. CDR3 nucleotides: TGTGCCAGCCGGGGGGGACAGCCTGGCGGTGAAAAACTGTTTTTT. Variable domain in full (rest from reference TRBV2 and TRBJ1-4): EPEVTQTPSHQVTQMGQEVILRCVPISNHLYFYWYRQILGQKVEFLVSFYNNEISEKSEIFDDQFSVERPDGSNFTLKIRSTKLEDSAMYFCASRGGQPGGEKLFFGSGTQLSVL.

This clone occurred a few times. The chain has TRBV27 and TRBJ2-5, with 8 bases fitting TRBD1. Per the germline V gene, CDR1 is MNHEY and CDR2 is SMNVEV (reference sequence). This CDR3 is 15 amino acids long. V lost 6 bases to trimming and J lost 7 bases; unmatched junction nucleotides: 13. CDR3 DNA: TGTGCCAGCAGCCTCCGGGACAGGTCCCATGGGACCCAGTACTTC. As protein: CASSLRDRSHGTQYF.

V usage is TRBV29-1 and J usage is TRBJ1-2, with TRBD1 matching over 7 bases. J lost 5 bases, V lost 6 bases, and 6 bases had no gene match. The length of the CDR3 is 12 residues. The germline V gene has CDR1 SQVTM and CDR2 ANQGSEA. The CDR3 region is CSVQGQTYGYTF. DNA for the CDR3: TGCAGCGTCCAGGGACAGACTTATGGCTACACCTTC.

This clone was detected only once. The J gene is TRBJ1-1, the V gene TRBV3-1 (or the pseudogene TRBV3-2); 7 bases are a match to TRBD1. This CDR3 is built from 15 residues. V was pared by 4 bases and J by 10 bases, with 15 bases of the junction left unmatched. Germline CDR1 is LGHDT and CDR2 is YNNKEL (reference sequence). The CDR3 bases are TGTGCCAGCAGCCTTCGACATGACGGTCAGGGGGGAGCTTTCTTT. Amino acid sequence: CASSLRHDGQGGAFF.

The chain uses TRBV5-1 and TRBJ1-5; 7 positions match TRBD1. V lost 5 bases, J lost 8 bases, and 13 bases stayed unmatched. The CDR3 has 15 residues. Germline V gene data show CDR1 as SGHRS and CDR2 as YFSETQ. CDR3 protein: CASSQQGLDGEPQHF. CDR3 bases: TGCGCCAGCAGTCAACAGGGGCTGGACGGAGAGCCCCAGCATTTT.

The V gene is TRBV28, the J gene TRBJ1-3; no firm D call. V lost 3 bases and J 0 bases, leaving 15 bases between the germline ends. The CDR3 is made up of 17 amino acids. Germline V CDR1 and CDR2: MDHEN, SYDVKM. The CDR3 sequence: CASSLSLGVNSGNTIYF. DNA for the CDR3: TGTGCCAGCAGTTTGTCCCTCGGGGTTAACTCTGGAAACACCATATATTTT.